Sequencing of this T cell receptor (beta chain) was carried out in a study of CD8+ T cells in alopecia areata. The overall study: Tofacitinib exposure lasted 6 to 18 months, followed by 6 months off drug.

Extracted RNA was reverse transcribed, and the resulting cDNA served as sequencing template. Data came from immunoSEQ multiplex PCR; TCRdb stores just in-frame clones and leaves some out. The sample lists 150,000 to 200,000 clones; around 60% were seen once. V was shortened by 6 bases and J by 5 bases, with 13 bases between the two germline ends. CDR1 and CDR2 from the germline V gene are ENHRY and SYGVKD. This CDR3 has 13 amino acids. The sequence derives from a human donor with alopecia areata. The chain has TRBV10-3 and TRBJ1-1, with D possibly TRBD1 on 6 matching bases. The sample in question was CD4+ T cells sorted from blood, obtained at week 0. CDR3 nucleotides: TGTGCCATCAGCACAGGGCGTGAAACTGAAGCTTTCTTT. This gives the protein CAISTGRETEAFF.